These 8 T cell receptor beta chains came from one sample sequenced in a study of T cells in Graves' hyperthyroidism and ophthalmopathy. Template material for amplifying TCR beta CDR3 regions consisted of RNA transcripts. The HTBI primer set drove a first-round RT-PCR of the TCR CDR3. TCRdb reprocessed the multiplex PCR reads with MiXCR, giving one entry per CDR3 protein. The sample consists of some 490,000 distinct CDR3 sequences, 22% of them appearing once. Sequences were obtained from blood. Every receptor here comes from a woman between 65 and 79 years old with Graves' ophthalmopathy.

The J gene is TRBJ2-1, the V gene TRBV6-5; 8 bases line up with TRBD2. The length of the CDR3 is 15 residues. V lost 0 bases to trimming and J lost 7 bases; unmatched junction nucleotides: 5. Per the germline V gene, CDR1 is MNHEY and CDR2 is SVGAGI. This CDR3 is CASSYSAGGVNEQFF. In DNA, the CDR3 is TGTGCCAGCAGTTACTCTGCGGGAGGAGTGAATGAGCAGTTCTTC.

Only a few counts were recorded for this clonotype. This chain links TRBV5-8 with TRBJ2-1; TRBD2 matches at 8 bases. From germline, CDR1 is SGHTS and CDR2 YDEGEE. This CDR3 is built from 16 residues. The V and J ends lost 4 bases and 10 bases, in that order; junction bases with no gene match: 16. The CDR3 sequence: CASSLSWTSILGEQFF. Here the CDR3 DNA reads TGTGCCAGCAGCCTCTCCTGGACTAGCATTTTGGGAGAGCAGTTCTTC. Full variable domain (remainder filled in from reference TRBV5-8 and TRBJ2-1): EAGVTQSPTHLIKTRGQQATLRCSPISGHTSVYWYQQALGLGLQFLLWYDEGEERNRGNFPPRFSGRQFPNYSSELNVNALELEDSALYLCASSLSWTSILGEQFFGPGTRLTVL.

V gene TRBV4-1 combines with J gene TRBJ2-7; no reliable D call. Germline V CDR1 and CDR2: MGHRA, YSYEKL. V was clipped by 0 bases and J by 3 bases, with 9 bases between them. The CDR3 totals 14 residues. In nucleotides, the CDR3 is TGCGCCAGCAGCCAAGATCGAGGTTTCTACGAGCAGTACTTC. Translation gives CASSQDRGFYEQYF.

This clonotype has a count of ten or more. The CDR3 nucleotides are TGTGCCAGCAGCCCACGGGACAGGGCCTACGAGCAGTACTTC. Its protein is CASSPRDRAYEQYF. The gene calls are TRBV9 and TRBJ2-7; 9 nucleotides line up with TRBD1. The CDR3 is 14 residues long. V lost 4 bases to trimming and J lost 2 bases; unmatched junction nucleotides: 4. CDR1 SGDLS and CDR2 YYNGEE come from the germline V gene.

The chain combines TRBV12-3 or TRBV12-4 with TRBJ1-4, with D tentatively TRBD1 (5 bases). There are 15 residues in the CDR3. Trimming left V 6 bases short and J 7 bases short, with 18 bases between. The CDR3 region is CASSFMGGKAEKLFF. The CDR3 DNA sequence: TGTGCCAGCAGCTTCATGGGGGGGAAGGCTGAAAAACTGTTTTTT.

This clonotype was seen only once. The genes are TRBV6-5 and TRBJ1-5, with 8 bases matching TRBD1. J lost 7 bases, V lost 4 bases, and 9 bases had no gene match. CDR1 MNHEY and CDR2 SVGAGI come from the germline V gene. The CDR3 contains 15 residues. The CDR3 is CASSSGTGWGQPQHF. For the CDR3, the DNA is TGTGCCAGCAGTTCCGGGACAGGTTGGGGGCAGCCCCAGCATTTT.

This clonotype appeared many times. The V and J genes are TRBV6-1 and TRBJ2-7; D remains unclear. Trimming removed 10 bases at V and 5 bases at J, with 18 bases between. Germline V gene lookup returns CDR1 MNHNS and CDR2 SASEGT. This CDR3 is built from 13 residues. The CDR3 reads CATRPALRHEQYF. CDR3 nucleotide sequence: TGTGCCACCCGACCAGCTCTCCGGCACGAGCAGTACTTC.

V is TRBV28 and J is TRBJ2-3; D might be TRBD2 (7 bases). The V end was cut by 5 bases, the J end by 2 bases, with 11 bases between. CDR1 is MDHEN and CDR2 is SYDVKM in the germline V gene. This CDR3 is built from 14 residues. As DNA, the CDR3 is TGTGCCAGCAGTAGGCGGGGGCCCACAGATACGCAGTATTTT. Translation gives CASSRRGPTDTQYF.